The rows below give T cell receptor beta chains drawn from one sample of a study of cytomegalovirus exposure and HLA in healthy donors. Sequencing was performed with immunoSEQ multiplex PCR; in TCRdb, only in-frame clones are kept and a portion is missing. The repertoire holds about 250,000 clones, with roughly 84% as singletons. Sequencing used PBMCs. Source of these receptors: a man aged 18-30 years in good health and CMV-seropositive. Each CDR3 is given with its conserved first and last residue. A D gene is named only where the DNA matches it firmly. Expanded clones are given a class, and other clones once, few, many or no size at all.

V: TRBV7-9; size: NA; D: NA; J: TRBJ2-1; DNA: TGTGCCAGCGCGGTCAGGGTGGGCGATGAGCAGTTCTTC; CDR3: CASAVRVGDEQFF
V: TRBV5-4; size: NA; D: TRBD2; J: TRBJ2-1; DNA: TGTGCCAGCAGCAAAGGGACTAGCGGGCAGGGCACCTACAATGAGCAGTTCTTC; CDR3: CASSKGTSGQGTYNEQFF
V: TRBV6-6; size: NA; D: NA; J: TRBJ2-5; DNA: TGTGCCAGCAGGCCCCCAACGTCCGGGGGCGGAGAGACCCAGTACTTC; CDR3: CASRPPTSGGGETQYF
V: TRBV2; size: NA; D: NA; J: TRBJ2-5; DNA: TGTGCCAGCAGCGCAGACAGTGCACAAGAGACCCAGTACTTC; CDR3: CASSADSAQETQYF
V: TRBV27; size: NA; D: TRBD1; J: TRBJ2-7; DNA: TGTGCCAGCAGTTTATCGGGACAGGGACCGAATTACGAGCAGTACTTC; CDR3: CASSLSGQGPNYEQYF
V: TRBV6-1; size: NA; D: NA; J: TRBJ1-2; DNA: TGTGCCAGCAGTGGGTACGGGGGGGATGGCTACACCTTC; CDR3: CASSGYGGDGYTF
V: TRBV28; size: NA; D: TRBD2; J: TRBJ2-1; DNA: TGTGCCAGCAGTTTAGGGGAGGTGACTAGCAAGTTCTTC; CDR3: CASSLGEVTSKFF
V: TRBV7-9; size: NA; D: TRBD2; J: TRBJ2-3; DNA: TGTGCCAGCAGCAATAGCGGGAGGGCCCTAGTGTATACGCAGTATTTT; CDR3: CASSNSGRALVYTQYF
V: TRBV21-1; size: NA; D: NA; J: TRBJ2-7; DNA: TGTGCCAGCACGACGGGGGACGAGCAGTACTTC; CDR3: CASTTGDEQYF
V: TRBV6-5; size: NA; D: NA; J: TRBJ2-7; DNA: TGTGCCAGCAGTTACGAGCGGGCGGTTTCCTACGAGCAGTACTTC; CDR3: CASSYERAVSYEQYF
V: TRBV6-5; size: NA; D: NA; J: TRBJ1-1; DNA: TGTGCCAGCAGCCCACGAGGGAGCACTGAAGCTTTCTTT; CDR3: CASSPRGSTEAFF
V: TRBV4-2; size: NA; D: NA; J: TRBJ2-2; DNA: TGTGCCAGCAGCTCGACGGTGACGAACACCGGGGAGCTGTTTTTT; CDR3: CASSSTVTNTGELFF
V: TRBV5-1; size: NA; D: NA; J: TRBJ1-4; DNA: TGCGCCAGCAGTTCTACAGGGTTTACAACTAATGAAAAACTGTTTTTT; CDR3: CASSSTGFTTNEKLFF
V: TRBV30; size: NA; D: TRBD2; J: TRBJ2-2; DNA: TGTGCCTGGAGGGTCGGAGAGCTAGCGGGAGGATCGGACACCGGGGAGCTGTTTTTT; CDR3: CAWRVGELAGGSDTGELFF
V: TRBV7-6; size: NA; D: NA; J: TRBJ2-7; DNA: TGTGCCAGCAGCTTAACCCAACCTGAGGGTTTGGACGAGCAGTACTTC; CDR3: CASSLTQPEGLDEQYF
V: TRBV28; size: NA; D: NA; J: TRBJ1-3; DNA: TGTGCCAGCAGCCTCCCTCTCGGAGGCACCATATATTTT; CDR3: CASSLPLGGTIYF
V: TRBV2; size: once; D: NA; J: TRBJ1-1; DNA: TGTGCCAGCAGGGAGGTTCGGGGCGCTGAAGCTTTCTTT; CDR3: CASREVRGAEAFF
V: TRBV18; size: NA; D: NA; J: TRBJ2-7; DNA: TGTGCCAGCTCACCACCTTGGGGCGCGTACGAGCAGTACTTC; CDR3: CASSPPWGAYEQYF
V: TRBV11-2; size: NA; D: TRBD1; J: TRBJ1-1; DNA: TGTGCCAGCAGCTTTGATAGGGGGCCTGAAGCTTTCTTT; CDR3: CASSFDRGPEAFF
V: TRBV2; size: NA; D: NA; J: TRBJ1-2; DNA: TGTGCCAGCAGTGACGGGGGAGGCTACACCTTC; CDR3: CASSDGGGYTF
V: TRBV7-9; size: NA; D: NA; J: TRBJ2-7; DNA: TGTGCCAGCAGCTTAATCTCCTACGAGCAGTACTTC; CDR3: CASSLISYEQYF
V: TRBV5-1; size: once; D: NA; J: TRBJ1-1; DNA: TGCGCCAGCAGCTCGGGACAATTGGGGGGAAACACTGAAGCTTTCTTT; CDR3: CASSSGQLGGNTEAFF
V: TRBV5-1; size: few; D: NA; J: TRBJ1-1; DNA: TGCGCCAGCAGCGTGGGGAACACTGAAGCTTTCTTT; CDR3: CASSVGNTEAFF
V: TRBV5-1; size: once; D: TRBD1; J: TRBJ1-2; DNA: TGCGCCAGCAGCTGGGGGGACAGGGAGGACTATGGCTACACCTTC; CDR3: CASSWGDREDYGYTF
V: TRBV30; size: NA; D: NA; J: TRBJ1-2; DNA: TGTGCCTGGAGTGTACGCGGGGGCGGCGGCTATGGCTACACCTTC; CDR3: CAWSVRGGGGYGYTF
V: TRBV4-3; size: NA; D: NA; J: TRBJ2-3; DNA: TGCGCCAGCAGCCAAGATCAGATGCTAGTTACAGATACGCAGTATTTT; CDR3: CASSQDQMLVTDTQYF
V: TRBV13; size: NA; D: NA; J: TRBJ2-7; DNA: TGTGCCAGCAGCTTAGGCCTCTCGTACGAGCAGTACTTC; CDR3: CASSLGLSYEQYF
V: TRBV6-6; size: NA; D: TRBD1; J: TRBJ2-7; DNA: TGTGCCAGCAGCCCTGCGGACAGGGGGGACGAGCAGTACTTC; CDR3: CASSPADRGDEQYF
V: TRBV11-3; size: NA; D: NA; J: TRBJ2-5; DNA: TGTGCCAGCAGCTCCCGTGATGGCGGACAAGAGACCCAGTACTTC; CDR3: CASSSRDGGQETQYF
V: TRBV27; size: few; D: TRBD1; J: TRBJ2-7; DNA: TGTGCCAGCAGTCCCACCGGGACAGCTTACGAGCAGTACTTC; CDR3: CASSPTGTAYEQYF
V: TRBV30; size: NA; D: NA; J: TRBJ2-7; DNA: TGTGCCTGGGGAACAGGGCTAAGCTCCTACGAGCAGTACTTC; CDR3: CAWGTGLSSYEQYF
V: TRBV5-1; size: NA; D: NA; J: TRBJ1-1; DNA: TGCGCCAGCAGCGACCCCAGGGTCGCCGGGAACACTGAAGCTTTCTTT; CDR3: CASSDPRVAGNTEAFF
V: TRBV27; size: NA; D: TRBD2; J: TRBJ2-1; DNA: TGTGCCAGCAGTACCGGGACTAGCGGGAACTACAATGAGCAGTTCTTC; CDR3: CASSTGTSGNYNEQFF
V: TRBV5-6; size: few; D: NA; J: TRBJ1-2; DNA: TGTGCCAGCAGCTTGGGGGGCAGGGTGTATGGCTACACCTTC; CDR3: CASSLGGRVYGYTF
V: TRBV6-1; size: NA; D: TRBD1; J: TRBJ1-1; DNA: TGTGCCAGCAGTGAACAGACAGGGGGTATCACTGAAGCTTTCTTT; CDR3: CASSEQTGGITEAFF
V: TRBV27; size: NA; D: NA; J: TRBJ1-2; DNA: TGTGCCAGCAGTTCTCTCGCGGTCTATGGCTACACCTTC; CDR3: CASSSLAVYGYTF
V: TRBV29-1; size: NA; D: NA; J: TRBJ1-2; DNA: TGCAGCGTTGATTCCAACAGGGCGGGCTACACCTTC; CDR3: CSVDSNRAGYTF
V: TRBV4-3; size: NA; D: NA; J: TRBJ1-5; DNA: TGCGCCAGCAGCCAAGATGTAGATCAGCCCCAGCATTTT; CDR3: CASSQDVDQPQHF
V: TRBV9; size: NA; D: NA; J: TRBJ2-3; DNA: TGTGCCAGCAGCGTAGATCACACAGATACGCAGTATTTT; CDR3: CASSVDHTDTQYF
V: TRBV18; size: once; D: TRBD2; J: TRBJ2-7; DNA: TGTGCCAGCTCACCGGGGACGGGGGGCTACGAGCAGTACTTC; CDR3: CASSPGTGGYEQYF
V: TRBV19; size: few; D: NA; J: TRBJ1-1; DNA: TGTGCCAGTACCCCCGGGACTGCTCGACGAGTGAACACTGAAGCTTTCTTT; CDR3: CASTPGTARRVNTEAFF
V: TRBV11-2; size: NA; D: TRBD2; J: TRBJ2-7; DNA: TGTGCCAGCAGCCCCCCCGGGACTAGCGGGTTCTTGCAGTACTTC; CDR3: CASSPPGTSGFLQYF
V: TRBV6-5; size: NA; D: NA; J: TRBJ2-1; DNA: TGTGCCAGCAGTTACTCGTGGGGGGAACGGGGGAATGAGCAGTTCTTC; CDR3: CASSYSWGERGNEQFF
V: TRBV10-3; size: NA; D: NA; J: TRBJ1-2; DNA: TGTGCCATCAGTGGAGGCCAGGTGGATGGCTACACCTTC; CDR3: CAISGGQVDGYTF
V: TRBV5-4; size: NA; D: NA; J: TRBJ2-3; DNA: TGTGCCAGCAGCCTACCGCGGGCTAGCGGCACAGATACGCAGTATTTT; CDR3: CASSLPRASGTDTQYF
V: TRBV7-2; size: NA; D: TRBD1; J: TRBJ2-2; DNA: TGTGCCAGCAGCTTACGGGGACAGGGAACGAGCACCGGGGAGCTGTTTTTT; CDR3: CASSLRGQGTSTGELFF
V: TRBV29-1; size: once; D: NA; J: TRBJ1-1; DNA: TGCAGCGGTATGAACACTGAAGCTTTCTTT; CDR3: CSGMNTEAFF
V: TRBV5-6; size: NA; D: NA; J: TRBJ2-5; DNA: TGTGCCAGCAGCTGGGGGGCTGGGGAGACCCAGTACTTC; CDR3: CASSWGAGETQYF
V: TRBV6-1; size: NA; D: NA; J: TRBJ2-7; DNA: TGTGCCAGCAGTCTGGGAACCTACGAGCAGTACTTC; CDR3: CASSLGTYEQYF
V: TRBV28; size: NA; D: TRBD1; J: TRBJ1-2; DNA: TGTGCCAGCAGTCCACGGGACAGGGACGCCTATGGCTACACCTTC; CDR3: CASSPRDRDAYGYTF
V: TRBV18; size: NA; D: NA; J: TRBJ2-5; DNA: TGTGCCAGCTCACCGGTGGGGGTTAACAGTCGTGAGACCCAGTACTTC; CDR3: CASSPVGVNSRETQYF
V: TRBV6-1; size: NA; D: NA; J: TRBJ1-5; DNA: TGTGCCAGCAGTGACGGGTGGGGAATCAATCAGCCCCAGCATTTT; CDR3: CASSDGWGINQPQHF
V: TRBV5-1; size: NA; D: NA; J: TRBJ2-5; DNA: TGCGCCAGCAGCCCCTGGAGGACCCACCAAGAGACCCAGTACTTC; CDR3: CASSPWRTHQETQYF
V: TRBV5-1; size: NA; D: TRBD2; J: TRBJ2-1; DNA: TGCGCCAGCAGCACCGGGACTACTTTAAACAATGAGCAGTTCTTC; CDR3: CASSTGTTLNNEQFF